Reported below is one T cell receptor (beta chain). Its antigen has not been determined. Base-call qualities are not available, and no considerably larger clone is one nucleotide away. The method was the immunoSEQ multiplex PCR assay. For the multiplex PCR, a mixture combining 60 forward primers for TCR Vbeta segments and 13 reverse primers for TCR Jbeta segments was used. The CDR3 region of rearranged TCR beta genes was amplified from genomic DNA by a multiplex PCR assay. The Illumina HiSeq System was used to sequence the amplified TCR beta libraries as 87-base-pair reads. The original methods were these. In a later analysis, some 80 million unique TCR beta chains were counted across the approximately 620 repertoires, and roughly 11 million of these chains were shared by at least two donors. Raw reads were error-corrected and collapsed into unique sequences by a nearest-neighbor algorithm in which closely related sequences were merged to remove PCR and sequencing errors. Alignment of CDR3 sequences to IMGT reference sequences was used to assign V, D and J gene segments. For a sequence to be retained, a match of at least six nucleotides was required to both a V gene segment and a J gene segment. Rearrangements were classified as productive when the CDR3 lacked stop codons and remained in frame with V and J, and all other rearrangements were classified as non-productive. CDR3 was defined according to IMGT convention as the region running from the second conserved V-encoded cysteine to the conserved J-encoded phenylalanine. The earlier analysis of some 540 of the donors excluded any sequence lacking an unambiguous match to a single V gene segment. In an earlier analysis of some 590 of the donors, V segments were called functional above 56.7% productive rearrangements and were called segregating when the between-donor standard deviation exceeded 5%. A statistical classification framework was developed to diagnose cytomegalovirus status using the catalog of TCR beta chain sequences. V and J gene assignment, in a later analysis, came from comparing TCR nucleotide sequences with IMGT/GENE-DB human TR gene sequences. The TCRdist pipeline was used in a later analysis to assign CDR3 sequences and most-parsimonious VDJ recombination scenarios. In a later analysis, each TCR beta chain was defined by its CDR3 amino acid sequence together with its V-gene family, and reads lacking a unique V-gene family were excluded. A later analysis removed 500 to 600 highly shared, low-generation-probability nucleotide sequences to deal with suspected cross-contamination and a sequencing artifact. A later analysis calculated a clonal expansion index for each public chain from normalized within-repertoire ranks of inferred template counts. In a later analysis, generation probabilities were computed with a VDJ recombination model fitted to out-of-frame rearrangements, and the resulting probabilities were checked against IGoR. A later analysis scored TCR-TCR, TCR-HLA and TCR-CMV co-occurrence with hypergeometric tests, applying a repertoire-size bias correction to TCR pairs. In a later analysis, false discovery rates were estimated by permuting HLA or CMV assignments 20 times. In a later analysis, co-occurring TCRs were grouped using DBSCAN, with TCRdist sequence similarity added in when clustering inside HLA-allele-positive subsets. Repertoires with fewer than 30,000 or more than 120,000 public chains, plus five repertoires with anomalous nucleotide sharing, were excluded from co-occurrence clustering. TCRdb stores this immuneACCESS table with in-frame sequences only. Part of the clones is absent; in the studies checked, under half of the shortfall reflects unresolved V genes, and no reason is known for the rest. V, J and clone size were drawn from that table, and D and trimming were deduced from the DNA. The sample contains about 110,000 clones, about 75% of them found a single time. The top ten constitute 2% to 3% of the sample.

The data derive from a study of cytomegalovirus exposure and HLA in healthy donors (dated by TCRdb to about 2017). Regarding the study in general: According to an earlier analysis of 587 of the donors, roughly 180 million T cells yielded over 100 million unique TCR beta sequences and approximately 300 Gb of sequence data. To predict cytomegalovirus infection status, the study combined high-throughput TCR immunosequencing, statistical association of individual TCRs with disease status, and machine learning. About 280 gigabases of sequencing data and tens of millions of unique TCR sequences made up an early release that covered about 640 HLA-typed donors. A later genetic analysis used genome-wide SNP genotypes for about 65% of the roughly 700 donors, treating that subset as a discovery cohort. A later analysis re-examined previously published TCR beta repertoires from more than 550 donors and added high-resolution HLA genotyping to investigate patterns of TCR occurrence. Donor age, sex, ethnicity and CMV serostatus were compiled alongside the repertoire data. Among some 400 genotyped donors of the cohort, an average of around 240,000 unique TCR beta nucleotide sequences was sequenced per donor, of which roughly 18% were non-productive. Class I and class II HLA loci were covered by the typing at four-digit resolution. To decide whether each TCR beta V gene segment behaved as functional or pseudogenic, an earlier analysis of fewer than 750 of the donors relied on high-throughput TCR beta sequencing. The study aimed to test whether cataloging public T cell receptors could reveal signatures of past pathogen exposure. Rather than drawing on any new phenotypic data, the later analysis identified candidate immune exposures from TCR beta sequences and the way those sequences occurred across donors. Roughly 5 DR-DQ haplotypes were handled as single units for association and clustering because linkage in the cohort was strong. Every repertoire in the discovery cohort had been generated on one and the same sequencing platform. The number of typed donors differed by locus: 629-630 for A, B, C, DRB1 and DQB1; 500 to 550 for DQA1; 606 for DPA1; and 450 to 480 for DPB1. In addition to the first cohort of 500 to 850 subjects, a separate validation cohort of approximately 130 different subjects was used. Using immunosequencing, the study profiled T cell repertoires from approximately 700 subjects and related those repertoires to cytomegalovirus serostatus. Of the 300 to 500 genotyped donors, roughly 80% were placed in the genetic ancestry cluster associated with self-reported Caucasian donors. Overall results and qualifications from the work: Roughly uniform sequencing depth across donors was assumed in presence/absence analyses, although this assumption may not hold. According to a later analysis, TCR association rates differed among HLA loci, with DRB1 alleles showing the most associated TCRs and HLA-C alleles showing the fewest. HLA typing was unavailable for some donors at each locus, so association tests used only the typed subset. A total of 164 TCR beta chains were listed by the study as associated with cytomegalovirus. A further reported finding was that TCR beta sequences accurately predicted the HLA-A and HLA-B alleles for most subjects in the first cohort. Three of the identified cytomegalovirus-associated TCR beta chains were confirmed in vitro to be specific for cytomegalovirus antigens. Correlated functional status among segregating V segments might reflect linkage disequilibrium, but an unknown experimental factor could not be ruled out. In a later analysis, several top co-occurrence clusters were reported to appear linked to parvovirus B19, influenza, CMV and Epstein-Barr virus. The earlier analysis of about 600 of the donors excluded 15 to 20 rarely observed V segments, including chromosome 9 orphons, because counts were too low. Across donors, most TCR sequences were observed very rarely, whereas some public TCRs were present in many individuals. V-gene and J-gene trimming of TCR beta chains was associated with a missense DCLRE1C variant in a later genetic analysis, and the association was replicated in an independent cohort. Assigning TCR associations to individual alleles was difficult when HLA alleles, especially DR and DQ, strongly co-occurred. In both the original and validation cohorts, the classifier was reported to diagnose cytomegalovirus status with high specificity and sensitivity. CMV serostatus was the only immune exposure information available for the cohort. A cluster of highly shared sequence variants was judged likely to be a technical artifact of the sequencing pipeline. This cohort had only TCR beta chains sequenced, and the lack of alpha or paired-chain data limited which features could be detected. According to the authors, the approach could potentially be generalized to other disease states and immunological phenotypes. In a later analysis, HLA-associated TCR beta chains showed more clonal expansion and lower generation probabilities than non-associated chains that were equally common. An earlier analysis of 587 of the donors showed that most TCR beta V segments appeared in productive rearrangements either about 90% or about 30% of the time, which broadly matched IMGT annotations. In a later analysis, most CMV-associated TCR beta chains were found to appear HLA-restricted, with HLA associations seemingly driven largely by CMV exposure. Compared with the 666-donor mean, donors in an Asian-associated ancestry cluster had fewer N-insertions in productive TCRs, according to a later genetic analysis. Some IMGT-functional V segments, including TRBV6-2 and TRBV6-3, could not be distinguished by the 87-base-pair reads and were therefore excluded. At a false discovery rate of 0.05, a later analysis linked under 20,000 TCR beta sequences to specific HLA alleles.

In total, roughly 670 healthy bone marrow donors made up the cohort. All cohort members were sampled while nominally healthy, although unrecorded immune exposures were likely present. The donor tested CMV seronegative and was one of the 352 seronegative cohort members. A peripheral blood sample was provided by each donor, and peripheral blood mononuclear cells were used for TCR beta sequencing. The Qiagen DNeasy Blood Extraction Kit was used to extract genomic DNA from the blood cell samples. CDR1 and CDR2 are drawn from the germline V gene (reference sequence): SGHNT, YYREEE. The CDR3 goes from the cysteine to the phenylalanine over 15 residues. Just CDR3 DNA is preserved here, 45 bases in frame from base 1. Germline trimming: 3 bases from V, 3 bases from J; junction bases outside gene matches: 5.

This receptor chain uses TRBV5-4 and TRBJ2-7; 11 middle bases align to TRBD1. Source material: PBMCs. The receptor was isolated from a man in his forties in good health and CMV-seronegative. The CDR3 protein: CASSYPGTGGYEQYF. The sequence in DNA is TGTGCCAGCAGCTACCCCGGGACAGGGGGCTACGAGCAGTACTTC.